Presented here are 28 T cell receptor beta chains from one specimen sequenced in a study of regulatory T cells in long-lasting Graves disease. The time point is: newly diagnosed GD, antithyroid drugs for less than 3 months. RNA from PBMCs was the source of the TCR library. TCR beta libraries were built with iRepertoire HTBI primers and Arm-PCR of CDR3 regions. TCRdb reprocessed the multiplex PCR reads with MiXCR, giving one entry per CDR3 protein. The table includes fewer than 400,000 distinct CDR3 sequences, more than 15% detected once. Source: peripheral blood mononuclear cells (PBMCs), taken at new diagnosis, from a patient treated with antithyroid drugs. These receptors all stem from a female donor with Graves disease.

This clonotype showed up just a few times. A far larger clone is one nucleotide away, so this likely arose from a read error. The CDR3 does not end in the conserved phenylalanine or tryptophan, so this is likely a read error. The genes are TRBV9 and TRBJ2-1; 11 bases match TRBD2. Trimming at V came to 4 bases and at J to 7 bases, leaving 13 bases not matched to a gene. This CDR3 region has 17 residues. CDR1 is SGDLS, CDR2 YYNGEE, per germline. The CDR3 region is CASSYQVAGGPGNEQFS. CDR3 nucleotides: TGTGCCAGCAGCTACCAAGTAGCGGGAGGGCCGGGGAATGAGCAGTTCTCC.

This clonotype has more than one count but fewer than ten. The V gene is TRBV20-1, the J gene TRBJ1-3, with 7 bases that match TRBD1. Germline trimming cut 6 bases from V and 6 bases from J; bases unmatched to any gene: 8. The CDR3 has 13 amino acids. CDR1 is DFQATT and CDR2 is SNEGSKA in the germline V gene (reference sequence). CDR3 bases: TGCAGTGCCGGGGAGGGGGCGGCAAACACCATATATTTT. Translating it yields CSAGEGAANTIYF.

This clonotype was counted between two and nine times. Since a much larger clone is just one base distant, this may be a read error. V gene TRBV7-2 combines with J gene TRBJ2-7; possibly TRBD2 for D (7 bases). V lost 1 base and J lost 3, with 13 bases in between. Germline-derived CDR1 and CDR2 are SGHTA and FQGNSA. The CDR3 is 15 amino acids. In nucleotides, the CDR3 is TGTGCCAGCAGCTTAGGGGGGAGGGGACACTACGAGCAGTACTTC. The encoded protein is CASSLGGRGHYEQYF.

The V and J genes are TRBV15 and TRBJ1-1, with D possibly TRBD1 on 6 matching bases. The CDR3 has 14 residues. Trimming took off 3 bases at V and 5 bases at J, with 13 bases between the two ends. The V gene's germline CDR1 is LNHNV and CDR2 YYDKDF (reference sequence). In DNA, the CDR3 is TGTGCCACCAGCAGGGGGGGGGGGCAAACTGAAGCTTTCTTT. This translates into CATSRGGGQTEAFF.

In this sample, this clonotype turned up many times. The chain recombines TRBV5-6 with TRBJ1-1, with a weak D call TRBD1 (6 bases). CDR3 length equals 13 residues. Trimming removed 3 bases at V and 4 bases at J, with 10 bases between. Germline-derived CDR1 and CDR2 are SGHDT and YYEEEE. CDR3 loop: CASSSGEATEAFF. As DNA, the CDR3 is TGTGCCAGCAGCTCAGGGGAAGCCACTGAAGCTTTCTTT.

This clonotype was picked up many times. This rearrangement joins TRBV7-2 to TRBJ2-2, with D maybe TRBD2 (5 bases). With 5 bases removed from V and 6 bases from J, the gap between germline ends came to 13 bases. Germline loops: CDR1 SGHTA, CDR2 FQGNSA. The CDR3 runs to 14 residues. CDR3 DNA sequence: TGTGCCAGCAGCCTAGGACTGGTTTCCGGGGAGCTGTTTTTT. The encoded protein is CASSLGLVSGELFF. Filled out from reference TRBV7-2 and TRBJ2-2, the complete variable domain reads GAGVSQSPSNKVTEKGKDVELRCDPISGHTALYWYRQSLGQGLEFLIYFQGNSAPDKSGLPSDRFSAERTGGSVSTLTIQRTQQEDSAVYLCASSLGLVSGELFFGEGSRLTVL.

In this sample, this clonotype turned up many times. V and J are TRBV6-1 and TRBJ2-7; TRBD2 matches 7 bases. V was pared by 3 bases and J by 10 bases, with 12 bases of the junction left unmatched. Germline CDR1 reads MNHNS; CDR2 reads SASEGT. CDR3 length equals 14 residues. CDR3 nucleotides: TGTGCCAGCAGTGATCCTGGGAGGGTAACGGAACAGTACTTC. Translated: CASSDPGRVTEQYF.

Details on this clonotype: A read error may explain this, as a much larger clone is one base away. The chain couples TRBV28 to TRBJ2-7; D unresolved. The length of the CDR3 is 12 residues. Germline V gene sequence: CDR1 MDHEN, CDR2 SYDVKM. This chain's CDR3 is CASSLGDREQHF. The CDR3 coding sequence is TGTGCCAGCAGTTTAGGCGACCGAGAGCAGCACTTC.

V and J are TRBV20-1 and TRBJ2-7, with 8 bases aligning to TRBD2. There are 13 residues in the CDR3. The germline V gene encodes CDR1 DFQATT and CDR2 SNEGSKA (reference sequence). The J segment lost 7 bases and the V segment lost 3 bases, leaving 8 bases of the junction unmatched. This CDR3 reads CSASRAGVREQYF. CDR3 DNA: TGCAGTGCTAGTCGAGCGGGGGTCCGGGAGCAGTACTTC.

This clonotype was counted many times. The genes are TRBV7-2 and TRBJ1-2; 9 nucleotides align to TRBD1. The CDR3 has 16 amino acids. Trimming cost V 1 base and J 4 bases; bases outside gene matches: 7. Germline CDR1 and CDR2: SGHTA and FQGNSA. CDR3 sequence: CASSLEPADRGYGYTF. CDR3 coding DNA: TGTGCCAGCAGCTTAGAACCCGCGGACAGGGGCTATGGCTACACCTTC. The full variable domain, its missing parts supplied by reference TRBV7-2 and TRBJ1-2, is GAGVSQSPSNKVTEKGKDVELRCDPISGHTALYWYRQSLGQGLEFLIYFQGNSAPDKSGLPSDRFSAERTGGSVSTLTIQRTQQEDSAVYLCASSLEPADRGYGYTFGSGTRLTVV.

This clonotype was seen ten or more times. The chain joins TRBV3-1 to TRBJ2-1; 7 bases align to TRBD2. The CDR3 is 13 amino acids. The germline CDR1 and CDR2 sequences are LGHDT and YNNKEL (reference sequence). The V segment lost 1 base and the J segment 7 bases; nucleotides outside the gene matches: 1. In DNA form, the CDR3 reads TGTGCCAGCAGCCAAGTGGGGGGGAATGAGCAGTTCTTC. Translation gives CASSQVGGNEQFF.

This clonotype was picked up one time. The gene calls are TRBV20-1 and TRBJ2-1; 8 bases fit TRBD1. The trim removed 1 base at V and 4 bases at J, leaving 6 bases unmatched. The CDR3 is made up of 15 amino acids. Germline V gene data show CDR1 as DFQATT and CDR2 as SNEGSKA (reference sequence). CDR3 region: CSARGPGQVYNEQFF. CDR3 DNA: TGCAGTGCTAGAGGGCCGGGACAGGTGTACAATGAGCAGTTCTTC.

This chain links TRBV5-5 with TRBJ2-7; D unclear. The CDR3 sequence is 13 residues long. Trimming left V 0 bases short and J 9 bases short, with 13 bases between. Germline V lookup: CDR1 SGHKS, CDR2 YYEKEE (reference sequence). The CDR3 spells CASSLDPLVGQYF. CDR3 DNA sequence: TGTGCCAGCAGCTTGGATCCCTTGGTTGGGCAGTACTTC.

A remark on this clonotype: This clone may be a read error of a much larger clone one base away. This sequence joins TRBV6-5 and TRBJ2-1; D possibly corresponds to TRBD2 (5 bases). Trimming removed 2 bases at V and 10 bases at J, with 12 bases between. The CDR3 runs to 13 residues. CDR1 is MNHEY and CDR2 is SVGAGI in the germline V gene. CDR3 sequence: CASSYGPDYEQFF. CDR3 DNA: TGTGCCAGCAGTTACGGTCCAGACTACGAGCAGTTCTTC.

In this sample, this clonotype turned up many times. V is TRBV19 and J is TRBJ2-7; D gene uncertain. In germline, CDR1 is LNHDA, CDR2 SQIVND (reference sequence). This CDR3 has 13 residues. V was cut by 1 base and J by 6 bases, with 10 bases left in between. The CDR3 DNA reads TGTGCCAGTAGTATAGGATGGAATACCGAGCAGTACTTC. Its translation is CASSIGWNTEQYF.

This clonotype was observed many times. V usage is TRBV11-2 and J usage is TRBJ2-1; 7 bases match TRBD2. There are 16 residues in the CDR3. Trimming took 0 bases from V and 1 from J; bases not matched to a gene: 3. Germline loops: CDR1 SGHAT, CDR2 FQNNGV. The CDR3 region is CASSLEAGASYNEQFF. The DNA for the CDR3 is TGTGCCAGCAGCTTAGAGGCGGGAGCGTCCTACAATGAGCAGTTCTTC.

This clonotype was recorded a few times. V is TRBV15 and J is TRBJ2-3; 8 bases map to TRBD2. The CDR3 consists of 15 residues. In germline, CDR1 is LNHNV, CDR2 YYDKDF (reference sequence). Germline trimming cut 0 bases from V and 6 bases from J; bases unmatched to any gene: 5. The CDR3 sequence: CATSRDSSGSDTQYF. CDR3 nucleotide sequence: TGTGCCACCAGCAGAGATTCCAGCGGGAGTGATACGCAGTATTTT. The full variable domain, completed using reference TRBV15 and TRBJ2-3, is DAMVIQNPRYQVTQFGKPVTLSCSQTLNHNVMYWYQQKSSQAPKLLFHYYDKDFNNEADTPDNFQSRRPNTSFCFLDIRSPGLGDTAMYLCATSRDSSGSDTQYFGPGTRLTVL.

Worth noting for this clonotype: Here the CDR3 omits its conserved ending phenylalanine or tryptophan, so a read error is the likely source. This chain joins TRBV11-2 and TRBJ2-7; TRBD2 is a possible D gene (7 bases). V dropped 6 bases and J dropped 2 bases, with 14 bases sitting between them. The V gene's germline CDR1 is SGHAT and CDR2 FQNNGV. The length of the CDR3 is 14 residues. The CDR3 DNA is TGTGCCAGCAGTAGGGGGGGTAATCCCTACGAGCAGTACCTC. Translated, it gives CASSRGGNPYEQYL.

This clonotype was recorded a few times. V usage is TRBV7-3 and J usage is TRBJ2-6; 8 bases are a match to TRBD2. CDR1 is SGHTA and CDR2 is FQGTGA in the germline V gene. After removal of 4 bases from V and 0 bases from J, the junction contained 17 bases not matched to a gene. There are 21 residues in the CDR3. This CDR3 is CASSSTGGGTTEGSGANVLTF. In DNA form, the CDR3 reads TGTGCCAGCAGCTCGACGGGGGGGGGTACAACTGAGGGCTCTGGGGCCAACGTCCTGACTTTC. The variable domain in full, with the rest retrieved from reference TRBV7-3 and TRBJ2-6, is GAGVSQTPSNKVTEKGKYVELRCDPISGHTALYWYRQSLGQGPEFLIYFQGTGAADDSGLPNDRFFAVRPEGSVSTLKIQRTERGDSAVYLCASSSTGGGTTEGSGANVLTFGAGSRLTVL.

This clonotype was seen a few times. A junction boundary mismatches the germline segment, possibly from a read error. The CDR3 protein is CASGALGETRYF. The CDR3 coding sequence is TGTGCCAGCGGAGCTCTTGGGGAGACCCGGTACTTC. This chain uses TRBV12-3 or TRBV12-4 with TRBJ2-5; TRBD2 might be the D (5 bases). This CDR3 is 12 amino acids long.

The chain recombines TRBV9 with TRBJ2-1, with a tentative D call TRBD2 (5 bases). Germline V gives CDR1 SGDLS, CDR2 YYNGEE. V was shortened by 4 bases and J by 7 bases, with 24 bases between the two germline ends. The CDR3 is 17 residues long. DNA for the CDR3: TGTGCCAGCAGCCCCCGCGTGGAGGCAGGAGTGGGAAATGAGCAGTTCTTC. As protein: CASSPRVEAGVGNEQFF.

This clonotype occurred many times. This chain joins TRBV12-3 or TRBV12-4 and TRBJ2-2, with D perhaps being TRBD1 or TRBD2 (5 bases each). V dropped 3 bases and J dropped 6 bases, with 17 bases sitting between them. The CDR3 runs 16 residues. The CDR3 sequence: CASSFGGPWVAGELFF. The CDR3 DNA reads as TGTGCCAGCAGTTTTGGGGGACCTTGGGTCGCCGGGGAGCTGTTTTTT.

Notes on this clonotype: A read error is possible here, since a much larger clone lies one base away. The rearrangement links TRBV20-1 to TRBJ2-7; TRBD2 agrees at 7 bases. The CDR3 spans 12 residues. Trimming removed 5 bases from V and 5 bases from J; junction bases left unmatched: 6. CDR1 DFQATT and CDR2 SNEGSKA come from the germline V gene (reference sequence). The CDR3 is CSASTSHNEQYF. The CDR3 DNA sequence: TGCAGTGCTTCGACTAGCCACAACGAGCAGTACTTC.

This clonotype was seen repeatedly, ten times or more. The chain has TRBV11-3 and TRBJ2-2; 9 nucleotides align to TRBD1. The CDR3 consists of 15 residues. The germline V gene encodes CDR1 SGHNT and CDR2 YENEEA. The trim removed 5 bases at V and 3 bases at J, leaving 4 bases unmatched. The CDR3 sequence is CASSDRGSYTGELFF. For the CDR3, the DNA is TGTGCCAGCAGCGACAGGGGGAGTTACACCGGGGAGCTGTTTTTT.

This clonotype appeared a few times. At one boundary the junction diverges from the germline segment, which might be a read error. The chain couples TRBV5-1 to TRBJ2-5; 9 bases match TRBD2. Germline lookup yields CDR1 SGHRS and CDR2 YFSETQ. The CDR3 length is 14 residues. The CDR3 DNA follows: TGTGCCAGCAGCTTTGCGGGAGGGCTTGAGACCCAGTACTTC. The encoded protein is CASSFAGGLETQYF.

CDR3 coding DNA: TGCAGTGCCTCAGGCCTATACTATGGCTACACCTTC. Translated: CSASGLYYGYTF. The chain combines TRBV20-1 with TRBJ1-2, with D hard to call. The CDR3 extends over 12 amino acids. Germline CDR1 is DFQATT and CDR2 is SNEGSKA (reference sequence). Trimming left V 6 bases short and J 3 bases short, with 11 bases between.

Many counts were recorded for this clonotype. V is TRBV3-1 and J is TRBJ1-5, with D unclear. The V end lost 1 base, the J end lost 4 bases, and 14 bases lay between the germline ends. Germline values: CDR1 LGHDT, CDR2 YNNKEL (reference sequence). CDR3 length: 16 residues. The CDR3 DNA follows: TGTGCCAGCAGCCAAGGGCAGGTCGGAGGGAATCAGCCCCAGCATTTT. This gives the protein CASSQGQVGGNQPQHF.

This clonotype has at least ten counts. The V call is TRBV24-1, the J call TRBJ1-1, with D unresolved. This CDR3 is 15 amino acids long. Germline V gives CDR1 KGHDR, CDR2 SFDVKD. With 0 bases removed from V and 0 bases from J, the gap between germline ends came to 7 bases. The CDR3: CATSDLQSMNTEAFF. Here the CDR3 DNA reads TGTGCCACCAGTGATTTGCAGAGCATGAACACTGAAGCTTTCTTT.